This T cell receptor beta chain was identified in a study of CD8 T cells in Susac syndrome. Study context: Treatment at blood withdrawal was none, corticosteroids, or intravenous immunoglobulin alone in Susac syndrome patients. Broader study findings: Clonal expansion was missing from Susac syndrome CD4+ T cell repertoires.

In germline, CDR1 is DFQATT, CDR2 SNEGSKA (reference sequence). V dropped 6 bases and J dropped 2; count of bases not matched to a gene: 8. There are 14 residues in the CDR3. In Susac syndrome patients, recently defined diagnostic criteria for definite or probable disease were met. On this clonotype itself: The antigen is unknown.

The RNA, 0.5 to 1 ug, was put through reverse transcription using random hexamers. With immunoSEQ multiplex PCR, TCR beta CDR3 was amplified across 54 Vbeta and 13 Jbeta. TCRdb re-called the immunoSEQ multiplex PCR reads through MiXCR, storing one row per CDR3 protein. The sample lists about 150,000 distinct CDR3 sequences; 85% to 95% were seen once. This sequence originates from a human donor with Susac syndrome. Input material: CD4+ T cells from PBMCs. The gene calls are TRBV20-1 and TRBJ2-3; 7 bases align to TRBD1. This chain's CDR3 is CSAVPGQNTDTQYF. For the CDR3, the DNA is TGCAGTGCGGTCCCGGGACAGAACACAGATACGCAGTATTTT.